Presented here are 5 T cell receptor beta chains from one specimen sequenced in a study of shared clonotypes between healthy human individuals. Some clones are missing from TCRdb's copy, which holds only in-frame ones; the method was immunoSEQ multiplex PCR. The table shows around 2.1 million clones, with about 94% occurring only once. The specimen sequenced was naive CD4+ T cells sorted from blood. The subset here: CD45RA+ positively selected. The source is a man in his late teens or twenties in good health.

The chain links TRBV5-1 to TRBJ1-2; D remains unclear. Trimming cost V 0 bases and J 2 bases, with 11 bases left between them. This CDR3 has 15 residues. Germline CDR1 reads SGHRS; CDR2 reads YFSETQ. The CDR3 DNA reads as TGCGCCAGCAGCTTGGCGGTCAGCCAAAACTATGGCTACACCTTC. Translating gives CASSLAVSQNYGYTF.

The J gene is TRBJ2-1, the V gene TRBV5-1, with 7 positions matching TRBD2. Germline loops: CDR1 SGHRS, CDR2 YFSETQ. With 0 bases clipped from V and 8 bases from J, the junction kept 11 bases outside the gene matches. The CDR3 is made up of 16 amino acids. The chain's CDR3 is CASSLAAGVNGDEQFF. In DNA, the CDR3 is TGCGCCAGCAGCTTGGCGGCGGGAGTCAACGGCGATGAGCAGTTCTTC. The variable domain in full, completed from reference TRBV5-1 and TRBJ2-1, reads KAGVTQTPRYLIKTRGQQVTLSCSPISGHRSVSWYQQTPGQGLQFLFEYFSETQRNKGNFPGRFSGRQFSNSRSEMNVSTLELGDSALYLCASSLAAGVNGDEQFFGPGTRLTVL.

DNA for the CDR3: TGTGCCAGCAGCTTGGGACTAGCGGGAGGGCAGGATGAGCAGTTCTTC. It yields the protein CASSLGLAGGQDEQFF. The chain has TRBV7-2 and TRBJ2-1; 16 bases are shared with TRBD2. Germline values: CDR1 SGHTA, CDR2 FQGNSA. The trim removed 3 bases at V and 8 bases at J, leaving 4 bases unmatched. The CDR3 is 16 residues long.

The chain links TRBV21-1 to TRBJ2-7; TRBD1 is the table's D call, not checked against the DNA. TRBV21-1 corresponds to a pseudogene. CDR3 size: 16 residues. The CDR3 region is CASSKPPNRVMHEQYF. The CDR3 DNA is TGTGCCAGCAGCAAACCCCCGAACAGGGTTATGCACGAGCAGTACTTC.

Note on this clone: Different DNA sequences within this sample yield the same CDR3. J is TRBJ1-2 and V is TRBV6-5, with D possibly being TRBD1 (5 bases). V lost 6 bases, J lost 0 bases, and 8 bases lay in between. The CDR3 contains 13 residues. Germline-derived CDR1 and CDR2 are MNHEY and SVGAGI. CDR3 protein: CASSQGANYGYTF. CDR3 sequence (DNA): TGTGCCAGCAGCCAGGGAGCTAACTATGGCTACACCTTC.